This T cell receptor (beta chain) stems from a study of shared clonotypes between healthy human individuals. Study-level points and caveats: Sharing across a few donors was seen in 4.5% to 6.5% of naive CD4 clonotypes. The genetic and exposure-history diversity represented was limited by few donors. Depth was large, yet rarefaction showed that sorted-subset sequencing was incomplete.

V was trimmed by 6 bases and J by 4 bases, leaving 10 bases between them. Germline V gene lookup returns CDR1 MGHRA and CDR2 YSYEKL. This CDR3 is built from 13 residues. To note about this clone: The target antigen is unknown.

For sorted subsets, approximately 0.2 ug DNA per replicate equaled 33,000 or so T cell genomes. Some clones are missing from TCRdb's copy, which holds only in-frame ones; the method was immunoSEQ multiplex PCR. The data contain some 2.1 million clones, 90% to 95% of them singletons. The rearrangement links TRBV4-1 to TRBJ1-3, with D unclear. The TCR originated in a man aged 18 to 29 in good health. The sequencing sample was made of naive CD4+ T cells sorted from blood. Subset meaning: CD45RA+ positively selected. The CDR3 reads CASSKVAGNTIYF. CDR3 nucleotide sequence: TGCGCCAGCAGTAAGGTCGCCGGAAACACCATATATTTT.